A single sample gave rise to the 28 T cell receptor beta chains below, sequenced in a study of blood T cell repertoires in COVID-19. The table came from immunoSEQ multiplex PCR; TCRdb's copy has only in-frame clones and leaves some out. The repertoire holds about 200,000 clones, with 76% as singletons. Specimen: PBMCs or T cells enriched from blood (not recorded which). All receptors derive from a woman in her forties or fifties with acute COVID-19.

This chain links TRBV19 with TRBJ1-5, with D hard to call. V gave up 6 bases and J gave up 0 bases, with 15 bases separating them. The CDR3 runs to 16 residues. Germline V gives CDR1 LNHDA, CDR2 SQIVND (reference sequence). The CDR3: CASSTTTSYSNQPQHF. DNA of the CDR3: TGTGCCAGTAGCACGACGACTAGCTATAGCAATCAGCCCCAGCATTTT.

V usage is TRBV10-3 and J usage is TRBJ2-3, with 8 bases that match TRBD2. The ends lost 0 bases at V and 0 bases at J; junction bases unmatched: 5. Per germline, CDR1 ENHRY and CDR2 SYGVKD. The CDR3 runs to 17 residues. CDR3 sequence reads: CAISESWASGSTDTQYF. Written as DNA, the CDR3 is TGTGCCATCAGTGAGTCGTGGGCTAGCGGGAGCACAGATACGCAGTATTTT.

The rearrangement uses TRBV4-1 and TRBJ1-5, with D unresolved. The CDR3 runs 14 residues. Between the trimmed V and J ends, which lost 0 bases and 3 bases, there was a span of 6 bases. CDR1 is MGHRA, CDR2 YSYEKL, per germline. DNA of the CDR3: TGCGCCAGCAGCCAAGACTTTAACAATCAGCCCCAGCATTTT. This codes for CASSQDFNNQPQHF.

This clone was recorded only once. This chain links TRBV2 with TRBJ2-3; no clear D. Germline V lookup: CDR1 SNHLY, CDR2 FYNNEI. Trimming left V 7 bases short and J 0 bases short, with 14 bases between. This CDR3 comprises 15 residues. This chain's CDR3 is CASTPTVASTDTQYF. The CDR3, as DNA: TGTGCCAGCACGCCCACAGTGGCTAGCACAGATACGCAGTATTTT. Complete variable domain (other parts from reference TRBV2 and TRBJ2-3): EPEVTQTPSHQVTQMGQEVILRCVPISNHLYFYWYRQILGQKVEFLVSFYNNEISEKSEIFDDQFSVERPDGSNFTLKIRSTKLEDSAMYFCASTPTVASTDTQYFGPGTRLTVL.

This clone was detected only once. The CDR3 loop is CASSFRPRAEEKLFF. The CDR3 DNA follows: TGTGCCAGCAGTTTTCGCCCCAGGGCTGAAGAAAAACTGTTTTTT. The chain uses TRBV28 and TRBJ1-4; the D gene is possibly TRBD1 (5 bases). Trimming removed 3 bases from V and 8 bases from J, with 16 bases in between. CDR1 and CDR2 from the germline V gene are MDHEN and SYDVKM. The CDR3 sequence is 15 residues long.

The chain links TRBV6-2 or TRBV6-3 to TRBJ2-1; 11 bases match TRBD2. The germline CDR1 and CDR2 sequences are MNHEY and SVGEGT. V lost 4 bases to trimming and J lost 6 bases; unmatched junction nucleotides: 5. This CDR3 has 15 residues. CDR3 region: CASSLSSGGPNEQFF. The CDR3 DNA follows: TGTGCCAGCAGTTTGTCTAGCGGGGGGCCCAATGAGCAGTTCTTC.

The CDR3, as DNA: TGTGCCAGCAGCTTAGCGACACCCGCCAGAAACACCATATATTTT. Residues: CASSLATPARNTIYF. The chain links TRBV11-2 to TRBJ1-3; unclear D gene. The CDR3 has 15 residues. Germline loops: CDR1 SGHAT, CDR2 FQNNGV. Trimming took off 1 base at V and 5 bases at J, with 12 bases between the two ends.

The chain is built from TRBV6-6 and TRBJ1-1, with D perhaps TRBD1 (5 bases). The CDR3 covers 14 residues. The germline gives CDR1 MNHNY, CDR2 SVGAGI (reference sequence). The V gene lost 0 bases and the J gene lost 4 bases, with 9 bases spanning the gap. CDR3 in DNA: TGTGCCAGCAGTTACTCAACCGGGGGCACTGAAGCTTTCTTT. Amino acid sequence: CASSYSTGGTEAFF.

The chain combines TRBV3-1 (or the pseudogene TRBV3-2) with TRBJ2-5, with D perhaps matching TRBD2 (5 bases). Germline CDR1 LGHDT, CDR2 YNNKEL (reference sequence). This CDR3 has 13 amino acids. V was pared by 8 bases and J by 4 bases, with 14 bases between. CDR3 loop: CASEGAGSETQYF. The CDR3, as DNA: TGTGCCAGCGAGGGTGCGGGTTCAGAGACCCAGTACTTC.

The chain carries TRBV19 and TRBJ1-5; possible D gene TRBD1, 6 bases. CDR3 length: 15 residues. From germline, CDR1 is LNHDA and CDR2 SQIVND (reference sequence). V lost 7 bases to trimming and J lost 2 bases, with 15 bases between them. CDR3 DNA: TGTGCCAGTATCAGGGGTTCCCAACGCAATCAGCCCCAGCATTTT. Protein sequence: CASIRGSQRNQPQHF.

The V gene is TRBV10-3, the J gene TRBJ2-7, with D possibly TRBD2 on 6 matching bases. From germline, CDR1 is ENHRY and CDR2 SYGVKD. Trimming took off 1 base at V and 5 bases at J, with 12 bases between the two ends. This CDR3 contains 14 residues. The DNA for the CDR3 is TGTGCCATCAGTGAGTTAGCGGAGGTACACGAGCAGTACGTC. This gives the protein CAISELAEVHEQYV.

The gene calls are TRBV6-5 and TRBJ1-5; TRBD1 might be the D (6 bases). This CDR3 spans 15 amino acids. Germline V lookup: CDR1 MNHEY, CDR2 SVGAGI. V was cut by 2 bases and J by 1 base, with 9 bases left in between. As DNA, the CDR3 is TGTGCCAGCAGTTACCTCAGGGGAAGCAATCAGCCCCAGCATTTT. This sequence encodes CASSYLRGSNQPQHF.

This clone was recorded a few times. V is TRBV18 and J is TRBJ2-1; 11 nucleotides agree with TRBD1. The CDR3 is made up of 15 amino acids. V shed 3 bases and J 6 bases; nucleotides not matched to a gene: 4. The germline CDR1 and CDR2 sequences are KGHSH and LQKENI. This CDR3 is CASSPGTGGINEQFF. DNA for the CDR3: TGTGCCAGCTCACCCGGGACAGGGGGGATCAATGAGCAGTTCTTC.

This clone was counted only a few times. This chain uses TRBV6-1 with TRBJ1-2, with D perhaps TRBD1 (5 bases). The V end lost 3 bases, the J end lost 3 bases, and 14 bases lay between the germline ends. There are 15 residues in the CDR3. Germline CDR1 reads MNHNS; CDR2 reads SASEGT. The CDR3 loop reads CASSEAPTGHYGYTF. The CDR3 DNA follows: TGTGCCAGCAGTGAGGCGCCAACAGGCCACTATGGCTACACCTTC.

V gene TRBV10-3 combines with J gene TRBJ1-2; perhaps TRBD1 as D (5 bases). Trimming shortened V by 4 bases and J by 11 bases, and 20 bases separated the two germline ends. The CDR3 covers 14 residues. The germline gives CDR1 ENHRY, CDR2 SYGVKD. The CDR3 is CAISVEGMTGRYTF. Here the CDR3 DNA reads TGTGCCATCAGTGTGGAGGGGATGACGGGACGATACACCTTC.

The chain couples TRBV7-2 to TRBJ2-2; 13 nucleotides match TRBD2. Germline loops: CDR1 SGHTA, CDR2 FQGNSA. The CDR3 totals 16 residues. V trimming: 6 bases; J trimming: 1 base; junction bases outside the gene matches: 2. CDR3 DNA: TGTGCCAGCAGTTGGACTAGCGGGGGGAACACCGGGGAGCTGTTTTTT. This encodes CASSWTSGGNTGELFF.

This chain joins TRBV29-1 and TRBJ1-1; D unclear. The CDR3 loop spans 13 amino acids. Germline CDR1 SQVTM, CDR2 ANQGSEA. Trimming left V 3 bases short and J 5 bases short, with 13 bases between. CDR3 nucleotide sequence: TGCAGCGTTGATAGGGTGGGGAGAACTGAAGCTTTCTTT. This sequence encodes CSVDRVGRTEAFF.

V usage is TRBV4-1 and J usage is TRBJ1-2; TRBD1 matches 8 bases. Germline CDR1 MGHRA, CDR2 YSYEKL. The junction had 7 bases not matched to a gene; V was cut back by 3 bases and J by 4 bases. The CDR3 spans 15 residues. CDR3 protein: CASSQADRASYGYTF. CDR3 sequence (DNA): TGCGCCAGCAGCCAGGCGGACAGGGCGTCCTATGGCTACACCTTC.

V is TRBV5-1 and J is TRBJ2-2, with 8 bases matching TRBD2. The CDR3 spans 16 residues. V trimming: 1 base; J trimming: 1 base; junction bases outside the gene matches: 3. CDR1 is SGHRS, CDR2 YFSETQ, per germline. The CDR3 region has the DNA TGCGCCAGCAGCTTGAGCGGGGGCGGGAACACCGGGGAGCTGTTTTTT. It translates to CASSLSGGGNTGELFF.

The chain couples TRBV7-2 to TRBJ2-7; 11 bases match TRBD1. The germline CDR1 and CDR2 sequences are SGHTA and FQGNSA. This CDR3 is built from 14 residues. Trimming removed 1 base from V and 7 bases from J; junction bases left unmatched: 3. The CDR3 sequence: CASSLVRDRGEQYV. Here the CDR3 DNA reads TGTGCCAGCAGCTTAGTTCGGGACAGGGGGGAGCAGTACGTC.

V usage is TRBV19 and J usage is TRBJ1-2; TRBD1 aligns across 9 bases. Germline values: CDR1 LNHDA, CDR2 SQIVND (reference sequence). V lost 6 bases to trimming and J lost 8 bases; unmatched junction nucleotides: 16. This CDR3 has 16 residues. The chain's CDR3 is CASSRGQGPFPSGYTF. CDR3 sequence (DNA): TGTGCCAGTAGCCGGGGACAGGGTCCCTTTCCGTCGGGCTACACCTTC.

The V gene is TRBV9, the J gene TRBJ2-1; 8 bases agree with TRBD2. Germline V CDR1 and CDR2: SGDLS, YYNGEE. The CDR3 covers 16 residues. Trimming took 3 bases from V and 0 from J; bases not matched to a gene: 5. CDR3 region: CASSEVAGISYNEQFF. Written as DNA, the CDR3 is TGTGCCAGCAGCGAAGTAGCGGGGATCTCCTACAATGAGCAGTTCTTC.

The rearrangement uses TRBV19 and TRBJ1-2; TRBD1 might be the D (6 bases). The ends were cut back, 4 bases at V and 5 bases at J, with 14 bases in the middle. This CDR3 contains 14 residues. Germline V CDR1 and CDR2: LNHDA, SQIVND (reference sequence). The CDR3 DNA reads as TGTGCCAGTAGTACCGACAGGCGAAGTTATGGCTACACCTTC. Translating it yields CASSTDRRSYGYTF.

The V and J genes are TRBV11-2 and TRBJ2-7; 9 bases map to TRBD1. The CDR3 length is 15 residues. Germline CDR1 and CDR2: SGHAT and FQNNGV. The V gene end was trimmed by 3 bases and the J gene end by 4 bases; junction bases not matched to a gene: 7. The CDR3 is CASSLTGTGSYEQYV. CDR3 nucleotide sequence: TGTGCCAGCAGCTTGACCGGGACAGGGTCATACGAGCAGTACGTC.

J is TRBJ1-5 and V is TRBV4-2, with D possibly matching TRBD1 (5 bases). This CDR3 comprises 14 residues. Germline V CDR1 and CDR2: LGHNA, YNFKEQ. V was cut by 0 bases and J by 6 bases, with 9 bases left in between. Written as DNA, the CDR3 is TGTGCCAGCAGCCAAGATCAGGGATCTCAGCCCCAGCATTTT. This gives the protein CASSQDQGSQPQHF.

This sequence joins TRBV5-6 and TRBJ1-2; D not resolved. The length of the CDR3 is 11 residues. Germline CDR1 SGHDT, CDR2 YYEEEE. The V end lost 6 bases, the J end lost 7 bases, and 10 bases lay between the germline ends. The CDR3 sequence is CASTSGPGYTF. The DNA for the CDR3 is TGTGCCAGCACCTCCGGTCCTGGCTACACCTTC.

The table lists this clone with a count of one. DNA for the CDR3: TGTGCCAGCAGTCAACCCGACAGGGGCTACACTGAAGCTTTCTTT. Encoded protein: CASSQPDRGYTEAFF. The chain is built from TRBV28 and TRBJ1-1; TRBD1 matches 8 bases. CDR1 is MDHEN, CDR2 SYDVKM, per germline. The CDR3 loop spans 15 amino acids. The V and J ends lost 5 bases and 3 bases, in that order; junction bases with no gene match: 8.

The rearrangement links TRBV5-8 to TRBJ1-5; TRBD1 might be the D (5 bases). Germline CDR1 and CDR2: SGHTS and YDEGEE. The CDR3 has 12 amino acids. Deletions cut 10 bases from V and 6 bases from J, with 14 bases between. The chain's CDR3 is CAAGQMGQPQHF. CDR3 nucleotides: TGTGCCGCGGGGCAAATGGGTCAGCCCCAGCATTTT.